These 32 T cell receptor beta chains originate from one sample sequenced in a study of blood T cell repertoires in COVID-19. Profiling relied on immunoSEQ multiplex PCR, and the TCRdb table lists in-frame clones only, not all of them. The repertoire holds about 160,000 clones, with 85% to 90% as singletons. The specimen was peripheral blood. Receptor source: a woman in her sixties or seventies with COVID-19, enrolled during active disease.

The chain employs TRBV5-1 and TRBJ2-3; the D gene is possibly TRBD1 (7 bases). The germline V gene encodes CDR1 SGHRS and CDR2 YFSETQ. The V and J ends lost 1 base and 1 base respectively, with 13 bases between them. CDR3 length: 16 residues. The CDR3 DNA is TGCGCCAGCAGCTTGTCAGGGGGAGGTGGCACAGATACGCAGTATTTT. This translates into CASSLSGGGGTDTQYF.

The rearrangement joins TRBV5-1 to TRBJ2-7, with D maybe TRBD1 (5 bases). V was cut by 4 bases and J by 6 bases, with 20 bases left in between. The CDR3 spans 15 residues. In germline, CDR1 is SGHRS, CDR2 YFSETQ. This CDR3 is CASSRSRRGQSEQYF. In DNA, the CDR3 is TGCGCCAGCAGCCGAAGTCGAAGGGGCCAAAGCGAGCAGTACTTC.

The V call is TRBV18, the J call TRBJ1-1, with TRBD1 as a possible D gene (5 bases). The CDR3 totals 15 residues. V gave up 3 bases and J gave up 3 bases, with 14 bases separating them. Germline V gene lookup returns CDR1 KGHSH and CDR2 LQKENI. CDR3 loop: CASSPPSARDTEAFF. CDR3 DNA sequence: TGTGCCAGCTCACCCCCGTCGGCCAGGGACACTGAAGCTTTCTTT.

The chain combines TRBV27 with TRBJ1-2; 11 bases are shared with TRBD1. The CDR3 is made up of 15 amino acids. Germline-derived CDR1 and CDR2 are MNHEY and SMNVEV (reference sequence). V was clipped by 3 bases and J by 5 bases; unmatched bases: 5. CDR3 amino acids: CASSLGTGGGYGYTF. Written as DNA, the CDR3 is TGTGCCAGCAGTTTGGGGACAGGGGGAGGGTATGGCTACACCTTC.

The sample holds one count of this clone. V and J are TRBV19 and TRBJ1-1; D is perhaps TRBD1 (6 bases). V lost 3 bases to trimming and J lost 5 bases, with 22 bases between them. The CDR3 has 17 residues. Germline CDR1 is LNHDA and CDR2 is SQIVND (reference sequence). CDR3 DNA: TGTGCCAGTAGTATCAGGGGCGGTATCGTATCGATGACTGAAGCTTTCTTT. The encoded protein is CASSIRGGIVSMTEAFF.

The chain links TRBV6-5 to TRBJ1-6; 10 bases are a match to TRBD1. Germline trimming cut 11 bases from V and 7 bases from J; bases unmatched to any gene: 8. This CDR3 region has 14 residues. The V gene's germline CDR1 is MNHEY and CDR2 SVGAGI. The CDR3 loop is CAVLTGGTNSPLHF. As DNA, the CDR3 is TGTGCCGTCTTGACAGGGGGCACAAATTCACCCCTCCACTTT.

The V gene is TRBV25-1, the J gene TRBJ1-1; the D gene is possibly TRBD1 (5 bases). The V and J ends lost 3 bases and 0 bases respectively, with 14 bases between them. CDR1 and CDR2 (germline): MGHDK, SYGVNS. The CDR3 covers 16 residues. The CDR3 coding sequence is TGTGCCAGCAGTGATTCACACAGGCGCATGAACACTGAAGCTTTCTTT. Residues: CASSDSHRRMNTEAFF. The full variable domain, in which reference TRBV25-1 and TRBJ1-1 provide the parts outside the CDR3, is EADIYQTPRYLVIGTGKKITLECSQTMGHDKMYWYQQDPGMELHLIHYSYGVNSTEKGDLSSESTVSRIRTEHFPLTLESARPSHTSQYLCASSDSHRRMNTEAFFGQGTRLTVV.

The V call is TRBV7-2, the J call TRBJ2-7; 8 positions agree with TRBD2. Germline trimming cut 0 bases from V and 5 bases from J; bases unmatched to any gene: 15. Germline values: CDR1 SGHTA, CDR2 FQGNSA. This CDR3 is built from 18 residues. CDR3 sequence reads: CASSLARGLGRGDNEQYF. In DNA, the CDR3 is TGTGCCAGCAGCTTAGCGCGGGGTCTGGGGCGGGGGGATAACGAGCAGTACTTC.

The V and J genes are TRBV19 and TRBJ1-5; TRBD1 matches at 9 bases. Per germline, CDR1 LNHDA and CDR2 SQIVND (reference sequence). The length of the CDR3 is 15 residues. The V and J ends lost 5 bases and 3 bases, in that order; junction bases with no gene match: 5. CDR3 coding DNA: TGTGCCAGTAGTGCCGACAGGGGGTTCAATCAGCCCCAGCATTTT. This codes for CASSADRGFNQPQHF.

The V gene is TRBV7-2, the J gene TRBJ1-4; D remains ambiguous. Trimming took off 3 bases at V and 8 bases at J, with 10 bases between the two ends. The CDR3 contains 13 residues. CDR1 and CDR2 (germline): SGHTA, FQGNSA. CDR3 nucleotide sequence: TGTGCCAGCAGCTTGGCTGAGAGGGAAAAACTGTTTTTT. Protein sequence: CASSLAEREKLFF.

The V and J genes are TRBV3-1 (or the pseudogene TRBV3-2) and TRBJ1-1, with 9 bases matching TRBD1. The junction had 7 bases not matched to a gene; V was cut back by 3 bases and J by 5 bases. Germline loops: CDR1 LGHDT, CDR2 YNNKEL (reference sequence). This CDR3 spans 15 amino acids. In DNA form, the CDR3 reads TGTGCCAGCAGCCAGGGCTACAGGGGGCGGACTGAAGCTTTCTTT. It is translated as CASSQGYRGRTEAFF.

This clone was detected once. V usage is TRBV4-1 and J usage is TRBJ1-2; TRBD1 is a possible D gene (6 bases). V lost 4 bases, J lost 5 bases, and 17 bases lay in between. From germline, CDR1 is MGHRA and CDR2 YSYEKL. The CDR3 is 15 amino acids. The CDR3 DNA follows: TGCGCCAGCAGCCCCGGACAGCGACAAATTTATGGCTACACCTTC. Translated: CASSPGQRQIYGYTF.

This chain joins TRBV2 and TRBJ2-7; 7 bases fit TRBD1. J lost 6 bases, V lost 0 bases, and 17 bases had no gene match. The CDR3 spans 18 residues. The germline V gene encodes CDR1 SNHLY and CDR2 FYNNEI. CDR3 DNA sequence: TGTGCCAGCAGTGAAGCGCTACCACTGACAGGGCCGACGGGCGAGCAGTACTTC. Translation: CASSEALPLTGPTGEQYF.

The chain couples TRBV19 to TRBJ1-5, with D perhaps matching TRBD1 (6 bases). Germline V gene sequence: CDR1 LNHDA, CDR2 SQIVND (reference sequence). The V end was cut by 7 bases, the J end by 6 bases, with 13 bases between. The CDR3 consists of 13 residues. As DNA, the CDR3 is TGTGCCAGTAACGGGGGGCGGCCTCAGCCCCAGCATTTT. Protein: CASNGGRPQPQHF.

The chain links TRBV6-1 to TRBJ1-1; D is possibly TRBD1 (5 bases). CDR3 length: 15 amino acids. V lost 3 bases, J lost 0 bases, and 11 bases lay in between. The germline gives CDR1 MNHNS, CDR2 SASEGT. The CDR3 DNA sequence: TGTGCCAGCAGTGACCCAGGACATCTGAACACTGAAGCTTTCTTT. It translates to CASSDPGHLNTEAFF.

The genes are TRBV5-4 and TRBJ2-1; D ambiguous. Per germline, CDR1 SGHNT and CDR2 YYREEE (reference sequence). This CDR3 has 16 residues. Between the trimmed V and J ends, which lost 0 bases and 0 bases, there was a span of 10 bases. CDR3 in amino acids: CASSLGGPGSYNEQFF. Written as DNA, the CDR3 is TGTGCCAGCAGCTTGGGTGGGCCCGGCTCCTACAATGAGCAGTTCTTC. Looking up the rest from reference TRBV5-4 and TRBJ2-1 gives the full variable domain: ETGVTQSPTHLIKTRGQQVTLRCSSQSGHNTVSWYQQALGQGPQFIFQYYREEENGRGNFPPRFSGLQFPNYSSELNVNALELDDSALYLCASSLGGPGSYNEQFFGPGTRLTVL.

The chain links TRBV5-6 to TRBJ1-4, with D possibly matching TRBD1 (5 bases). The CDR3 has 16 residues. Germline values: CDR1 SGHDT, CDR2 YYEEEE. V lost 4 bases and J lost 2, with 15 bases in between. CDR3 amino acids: CASSPWQGSTNEKLFF. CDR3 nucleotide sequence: TGTGCCAGCAGCCCGTGGCAGGGTTCGACTAATGAAAAACTGTTTTTT.

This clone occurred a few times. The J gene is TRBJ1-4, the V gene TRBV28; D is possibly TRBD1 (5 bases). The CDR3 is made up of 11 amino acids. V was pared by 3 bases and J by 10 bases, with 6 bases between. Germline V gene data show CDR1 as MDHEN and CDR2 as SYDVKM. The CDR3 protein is CASSFQGKLFF. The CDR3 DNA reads TGTGCCAGCAGTTTCCAGGGAAAACTGTTTTTT.

CDR3 region: CASRTNGRDRVNSPLHF. In DNA form, the CDR3 reads TGTGCCAGCAGAACAAACGGCCGGGACAGGGTTAATTCACCCCTCCACTTT. The genes are TRBV27 and TRBJ1-6, with 9 bases matching TRBD1. Germline V gives CDR1 MNHEY, CDR2 SMNVEV (reference sequence). V gave up 6 bases and J gave up 6 bases; unmatched junction bases: 12. The CDR3 covers 17 residues.

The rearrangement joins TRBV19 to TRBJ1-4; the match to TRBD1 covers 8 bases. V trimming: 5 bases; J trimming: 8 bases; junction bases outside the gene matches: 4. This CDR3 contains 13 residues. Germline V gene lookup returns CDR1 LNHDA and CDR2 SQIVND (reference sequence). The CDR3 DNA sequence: TGTGCCAGTAGTCCCCGGGACAGGGAAAAACTGTTTTTT. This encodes CASSPRDREKLFF.

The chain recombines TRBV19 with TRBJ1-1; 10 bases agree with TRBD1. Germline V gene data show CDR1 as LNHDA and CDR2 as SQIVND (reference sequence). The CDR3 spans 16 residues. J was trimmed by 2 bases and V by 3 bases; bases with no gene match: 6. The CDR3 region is CASSMIGTGVNTEAFF. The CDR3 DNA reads TGTGCCAGTAGTATGATTGGGACAGGGGTTAACACTGAAGCTTTCTTT. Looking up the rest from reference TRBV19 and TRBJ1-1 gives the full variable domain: DGGITQSPKYLFRKEGQNVTLSCEQNLNHDAMYWYRQDPGQGLRLIYYSQIVNDFQKGDIAEGYSVSREKKESFPLTVTSAQKNPTAFYLCASSMIGTGVNTEAFFGQGTRLTVV.

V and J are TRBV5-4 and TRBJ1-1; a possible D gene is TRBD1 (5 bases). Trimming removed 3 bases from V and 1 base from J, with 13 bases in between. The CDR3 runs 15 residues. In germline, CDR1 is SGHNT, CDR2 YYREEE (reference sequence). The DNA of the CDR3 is TGTGCCAGCAGCTCGGGGGGACGCGGGAACACTGAAGCTTTCTTT. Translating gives CASSSGGRGNTEAFF.

The DNA for the CDR3 is TGTGCCAGCACCCTGACCGCGGGGATCTCCTACGAGCAGTACTTC. Its protein product is CASTLTAGISYEQYF. The J gene is TRBJ2-7, the V gene TRBV6-5, with a weak D call TRBD2 (6 bases). Germline CDR1 is MNHEY and CDR2 is SVGAGI. CDR3 length: 15 amino acids. V lost 7 bases, J lost 0 bases, and 16 bases lay in between.

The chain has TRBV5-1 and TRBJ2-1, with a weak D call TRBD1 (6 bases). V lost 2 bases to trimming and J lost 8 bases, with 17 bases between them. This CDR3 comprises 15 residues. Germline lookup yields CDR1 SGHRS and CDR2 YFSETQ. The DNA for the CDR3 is TGCGCCAGCAGCTTCCGTTCACAGGGCGGGCATGAGCAGTTCTTC. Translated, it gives CASSFRSQGGHEQFF. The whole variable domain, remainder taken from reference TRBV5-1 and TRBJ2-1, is KAGVTQTPRYLIKTRGQQVTLSCSPISGHRSVSWYQQTPGQGLQFLFEYFSETQRNKGNFPGRFSGRQFSNSRSEMNVSTLELGDSALYLCASSFRSQGGHEQFFGPGTRLTVL.

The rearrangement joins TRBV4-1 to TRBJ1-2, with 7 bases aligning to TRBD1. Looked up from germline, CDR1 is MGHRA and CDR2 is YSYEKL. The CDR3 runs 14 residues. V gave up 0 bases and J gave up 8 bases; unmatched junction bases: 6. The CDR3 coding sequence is TGCGCCAGCAGCCAAGATCTCACAGGGGTCGGCTACACCTTC. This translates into CASSQDLTGVGYTF.

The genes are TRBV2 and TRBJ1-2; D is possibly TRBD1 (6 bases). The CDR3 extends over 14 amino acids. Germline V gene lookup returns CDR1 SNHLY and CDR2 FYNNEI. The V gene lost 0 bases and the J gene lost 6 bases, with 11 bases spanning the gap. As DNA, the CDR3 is TGTGCCAGCAGTGAAGCGTGGGGGCTGGATGGCTACACCTTC. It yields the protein CASSEAWGLDGYTF.

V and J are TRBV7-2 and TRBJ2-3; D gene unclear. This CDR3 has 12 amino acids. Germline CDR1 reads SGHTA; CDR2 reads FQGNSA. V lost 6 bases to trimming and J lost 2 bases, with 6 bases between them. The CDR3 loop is CASSPPTDTQYF. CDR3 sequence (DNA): TGTGCCAGCAGTCCTCCCACAGATACGCAGTATTTT. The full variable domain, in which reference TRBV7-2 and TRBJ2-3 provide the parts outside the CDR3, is GAGVSQSPSNKVTEKGKDVELRCDPISGHTALYWYRQSLGQGLEFLIYFQGNSAPDKSGLPSDRFSAERTGGSVSTLTIQRTQQEDSAVYLCASSPPTDTQYFGPGTRLTVL.

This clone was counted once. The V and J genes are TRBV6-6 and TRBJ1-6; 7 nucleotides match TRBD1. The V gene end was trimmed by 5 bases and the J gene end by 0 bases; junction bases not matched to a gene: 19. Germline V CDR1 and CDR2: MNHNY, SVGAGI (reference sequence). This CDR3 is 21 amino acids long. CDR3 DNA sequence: TGTGCCAGCAGTCGTCTAACCCGGACAGGCGTCATAAGCTCCTATAATTCACCCCTCCACTTT. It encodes CASSRLTRTGVISSYNSPLHF.

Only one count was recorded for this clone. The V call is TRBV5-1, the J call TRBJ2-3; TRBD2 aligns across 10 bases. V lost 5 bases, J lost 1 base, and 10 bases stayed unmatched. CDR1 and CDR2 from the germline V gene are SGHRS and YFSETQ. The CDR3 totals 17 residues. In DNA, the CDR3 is TGCGCCAGCAGTTCCAGGGTAGCGGGGGGCGGCACAGATACGCAGTATTTT. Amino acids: CASSSRVAGGGTDTQYF.

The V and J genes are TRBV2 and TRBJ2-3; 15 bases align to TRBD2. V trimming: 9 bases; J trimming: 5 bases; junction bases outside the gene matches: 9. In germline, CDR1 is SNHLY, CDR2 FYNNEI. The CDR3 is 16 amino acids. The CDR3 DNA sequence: TGTGCCAGTGGCCCCGGGACTAGCGGGGGGCTAGATACGCAGTATTTT. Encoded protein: CASGPGTSGGLDTQYF.

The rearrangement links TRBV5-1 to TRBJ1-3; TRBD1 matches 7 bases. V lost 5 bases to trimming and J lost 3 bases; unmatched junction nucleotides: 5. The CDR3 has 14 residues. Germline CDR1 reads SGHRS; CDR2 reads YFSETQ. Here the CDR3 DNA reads TGCGCCAGCAGATCCTCAGGGGGTGGAAACACCATATATTTT. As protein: CASRSSGGGNTIYF.

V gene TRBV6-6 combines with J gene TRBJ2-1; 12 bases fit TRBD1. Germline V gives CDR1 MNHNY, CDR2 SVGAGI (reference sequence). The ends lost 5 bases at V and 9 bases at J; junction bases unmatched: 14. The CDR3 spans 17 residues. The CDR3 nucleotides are TGTGCCAGCAGTCGACGCCCGGGACAGGGGGCCATGCGTGAGCAGTTCTTC. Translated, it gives CASSRRPGQGAMREQFF.